The 5 T cell receptor beta chains in this list originate from one sample, sequenced in a study of blood T cell repertoires in COVID-19 (TCRdb year 2020). Libraries came from the immunoSEQ multiplex PCR assay. As stored in TCRdb, this immuneACCESS dataset retains in-frame rearrangements with V and J assigned. A fraction of the clones does not appear; measured against another copy, unresolved V genes explain less than half of the discrepancy, and the remainder lacks a known reason. Within this sample are approximately 250,000 clones, with roughly 80% of them counted one time only. The ten top clones hold 3.5% to 5.5% of the sample. The sample comprised peripheral blood. The receptor set was obtained from a man in his sixties who had recovered from COVID-19.

The genes are TRBV21-1 and TRBJ2-3; TRBD2, as called in the table, went unchecked against the DNA. TRBV21-1 constitutes a pseudogene. The CDR3 has 21 amino acids. The CDR3 DNA follows: TGTGCCAGCAGCACCAACTTACCCGGGACTAGCGATCGCCCCCCCACAGATACGCAGTATTTT. Translating gives CASSTNLPGTSDRPPTDTQYF.

For this clone: Other DNA sequences in the same sample also yield this CDR3. The chain has TRBV4-2 and TRBJ2-3; 10 bases fit TRBD2. Germline V gene lookup returns CDR1 LGHNA and CDR2 YNFKEQ. CDR3 size: 19 residues. The ends lost 0 bases at V and 0 bases at J; junction bases unmatched: 9. The CDR3 DNA is TGTGCCAGCAGCCAAGATAGGACACTAGCGGGGCTTAGCACAGATACGCAGTATTTT. Its translation: CASSQDRTLAGLSTDTQYF.

The chain employs TRBV24-1 and TRBJ2-7, with D possibly being TRBD2 (5 bases). Trimming removed 9 bases at V and 6 bases at J, with 8 bases between. This CDR3 spans 10 amino acids. Germline CDR1 is KGHDR and CDR2 is SFDVKD. CDR3 loop: CATPSGEQYF. The CDR3 region has the DNA TGTGCCACCCCAAGCGGCGAGCAGTACTTC.

The gene calls are TRBV16 and TRBJ1-5; the D gene is possibly TRBD1 (6 bases). This CDR3 contains 16 residues. V shed 3 bases and J shed 6 bases, with 18 bases lying between them. The germline V gene has CDR1 KGHSY and CDR2 FQNENV. Here the CDR3 reads CASSHDGGLGSQPQHF. CDR3 DNA: TGTGCCAGCAGCCATGACGGGGGGCTGGGCAGTCAGCCCCAGCATTTT.

This clone was seen ten or more times. The chain has TRBV12-3 or TRBV12-4 and TRBJ2-3; D not resolved. The CDR3 runs to 13 residues. V lost 5 bases to trimming and J lost 2 bases, with 8 bases between them. The CDR3 here is CASSPANTDTQYF. DNA for the CDR3: TGTGCCAGCAGTCCCGCTAACACAGATACGCAGTATTTT.